The rows below give T cell receptor beta chains drawn from one sample of a study of T-cell memory formation after mild COVID-19. One entry per CDR3 protein results from TCRdb running MiXCR on the 5' RACE reads. Among around 110,000 distinct CDR3 sequences listed, around 15% were seen once. The sequencing input was PBMCs or a T cell subset sorted from them (not recorded which). The receptors here all came from a man aged 18 to 29 who had mild COVID-19 (a few samples of this study predate the infection). Cell type and time point are not known. CDR3s include the opening cysteine and the closing phenylalanine or tryptophan. The order of the fields is D gene, clone size, J gene, V gene, CDR3 DNA, CDR3 protein. A D gene is named only where the DNA matches it firmly. Clone size is shown for a subset of rows, as once, few, many or a class of expanded clone.

d_gene: -; abundance: -; j_gene: TRBJ2-3; v_gene: TRBV6-2/TRBV6-3; CDR3nt: TGTGCCAGCTCGAGGGGGGGCGACACAGATACGCAGTATTTT; CDR3aa: CASSRGGDTDTQYF
d_gene: -; abundance: -; j_gene: TRBJ1-1; v_gene: TRBV7-9; CDR3nt: TGTGCCAGCAGCTTCGCTGAGGGCGGGCCAGAGAGCACTGAAGCTTTCTTT; CDR3aa: CASSFAEGGPESTEAFF
d_gene: -; abundance: -; j_gene: TRBJ1-2; v_gene: TRBV20-1; CDR3nt: TGCAGTGCTAGCCACAGAGCTAACTATGGCTACACCTTC; CDR3aa: CSASHRANYGYTF
d_gene: -; abundance: many; j_gene: TRBJ2-5; v_gene: TRBV7-9; CDR3nt: TGTGCCAGCAGCTCCGGCAGGGTATGGCAGGGGACCCAGTACTTC; CDR3aa: CASSSGRVWQGTQYF
d_gene: -; abundance: -; j_gene: TRBJ1-2; v_gene: TRBV12-3/TRBV12-4; CDR3nt: TGTGCCAGCAGTTCCCGCGGCTACACCTTC; CDR3aa: CASSSRGYTF
d_gene: -; abundance: few; j_gene: TRBJ2-3; v_gene: TRBV27; CDR3nt: TGTGCCAGCCAGCTTACAGGGTCAGATACGCAGTATTTT; CDR3aa: CASQLTGSDTQYF
d_gene: TRBD1; abundance: few; j_gene: TRBJ2-1; v_gene: TRBV27; CDR3nt: TGTGCCACCCAACAGGGGGCTACTGAGCAGTTCTTC; CDR3aa: CATQQGATEQFF
d_gene: -; abundance: many; j_gene: TRBJ2-1; v_gene: TRBV5-1; CDR3nt: TGCGCCAGCAGCCCAGGGGTTTACAATGAGCAGTTCTTC; CDR3aa: CASSPGVYNEQFF
d_gene: -; abundance: few; j_gene: TRBJ1-5; v_gene: TRBV12-3/TRBV12-4; CDR3nt: TGTGCCAGCAGGTTAGGGGGGGCTAGAAGCAATCAGCCCCAGCATTTT; CDR3aa: CASRLGGARSNQPQHF
d_gene: TRBD1; abundance: -; j_gene: TRBJ2-1; v_gene: TRBV4-3; CDR3nt: TGCGCCAGCAGCCAGAGGACAGGGTCCTACAATGAGCAGTTCTTC; CDR3aa: CASSQRTGSYNEQFF
d_gene: -; abundance: -; j_gene: TRBJ1-2; v_gene: TRBV15; CDR3nt: TGTGCCACCAGCAGAGTTGTGAGTTCTGGCTATGGCTACACCTTC; CDR3aa: CATSRVVSSGYGYTF
d_gene: -; abundance: -; j_gene: TRBJ1-4; v_gene: TRBV12-2; CDR3nt: TGTGCAAGGCGAGAACGAAAGAGGCGCCGGGACAGCGAGAATAATGAAAAACTGTTTTTT; CDR3aa: CARRERKRRRDSENNEKLFF
d_gene: -; abundance: few; j_gene: TRBJ2-1; v_gene: TRBV27; CDR3nt: TGTGCCAGTTTTCCGCATTTCGGCGATGAGCAGTTCTTC; CDR3aa: CASFPHFGDEQFF
d_gene: -; abundance: -; j_gene: TRBJ2-2; v_gene: TRBV6-2/TRBV6-3; CDR3nt: TGTGCCAGCAGTCGCAGGGTATCCGGGGAGCTGTTTTTT; CDR3aa: CASSRRVSGELFF
d_gene: -; abundance: few; j_gene: TRBJ2-7; v_gene: TRBV5-5; CDR3nt: TGTGCCAGCAGCCCAGTGTCTGGATACGAGCAGTACTTC; CDR3aa: CASSPVSGYEQYF
d_gene: -; abundance: few; j_gene: TRBJ1-5; v_gene: TRBV6-5; CDR3nt: TGTGCCAGCAGTTACTCCTCGGCAGACGGTAGCAATCAGCCCCAGCATTTT; CDR3aa: CASSYSSADGSNQPQHF
d_gene: TRBD2; abundance: few; j_gene: TRBJ2-1; v_gene: TRBV4-2; CDR3nt: TGTGCCAGCAGCCAACCGGGACTAGCTCTCGACGAGCAGTTCTTC; CDR3aa: CASSQPGLALDEQFF
d_gene: -; abundance: -; j_gene: TRBJ2-7; v_gene: TRBV20-1; CDR3nt: TGCAGTGCTAGGGCTGGAGAGAGAATCTACGAGCAGTACTTC; CDR3aa: CSARAGERIYEQYF
d_gene: -; abundance: few; j_gene: TRBJ2-5; v_gene: TRBV5-6; CDR3nt: TGTGCCAGCACTCCTCCCGTGGGGGGGCGGGAGACCCAGTACTTC; CDR3aa: CASTPPVGGRETQYF
d_gene: -; abundance: -; j_gene: TRBJ2-2; v_gene: TRBV4-2; CDR3nt: TGTGCCAGCAGCCAAGTCGCGGTAGAGAACACCGGGGAGCTGTTTTTT; CDR3aa: CASSQVAVENTGELFF
d_gene: -; abundance: few; j_gene: TRBJ2-7; v_gene: TRBV18; CDR3nt: TGTGCCAGCTCACCACCGGAACGAGCTGGAGTTACGGTATCCTTC; CDR3aa: CASSPPERAGVTVSF
d_gene: TRBD1; abundance: few; j_gene: TRBJ1-2; v_gene: TRBV29-1; CDR3nt: TGCAGCGTTAACGACGGGACAGTTCTCTATGGCTACACCTTC; CDR3aa: CSVNDGTVLYGYTF
d_gene: -; abundance: -; j_gene: TRBJ1-6; v_gene: TRBV9; CDR3nt: TGTGCCAGCAGCGTCGCCGGGTGGCGGGGTGGTTCACCCCTCCACTTT; CDR3aa: CASSVAGWRGGSPLHF
d_gene: -; abundance: -; j_gene: TRBJ1-1; v_gene: TRBV4-3; CDR3nt: TGCGCCAGCAGCCCGCGCCCAGGAGAGAACACTGAAGCTTTCTTT; CDR3aa: CASSPRPGENTEAFF
d_gene: -; abundance: many; j_gene: TRBJ1-1; v_gene: TRBV5-1; CDR3nt: TGCGCCAGCAGCTTTGGCAGGGGTCGAGACACTGAAGCTTTCTTT; CDR3aa: CASSFGRGRDTEAFF
d_gene: TRBD2; abundance: -; j_gene: TRBJ2-5; v_gene: TRBV7-3; CDR3nt: TGTGCCAGCAGCTTGGGACTAGCGGGGGGGATCCAAGAGACCCAGTACTTC; CDR3aa: CASSLGLAGGIQETQYF
d_gene: TRBD1; abundance: -; j_gene: TRBJ1-1; v_gene: TRBV11-2; CDR3nt: TGTGCCAGCAGGAGGACAGGGGTGAACACTGAAGCTTTCTTT; CDR3aa: CASRRTGVNTEAFF
d_gene: -; abundance: -; j_gene: TRBJ1-5; v_gene: TRBV7-8; CDR3nt: TGTGCCAGCAGCCCGGGTAGGGGGATCTCTCAGCCCCAGCATTTT; CDR3aa: CASSPGRGISQPQHF
d_gene: -; abundance: -; j_gene: TRBJ2-7; v_gene: TRBV12-3/TRBV12-4; CDR3nt: TGTGCCAGCAGTTCGCCGGGTAGGACACCATCCTACGAGCAGTACTTC; CDR3aa: CASSSPGRTPSYEQYF
d_gene: -; abundance: -; j_gene: TRBJ2-5; v_gene: TRBV5-1; CDR3nt: TGCGCCAGCAGCTTGGGCACAGGGTTAGAGACCCAGTACTTC; CDR3aa: CASSLGTGLETQYF
d_gene: TRBD2; abundance: -; j_gene: TRBJ2-1; v_gene: TRBV7-6; CDR3nt: TGTGCCAGCAGCGAAGCGGGGAATGAGCAGTTCTTC; CDR3aa: CASSEAGNEQFF
d_gene: -; abundance: -; j_gene: TRBJ1-4; v_gene: TRBV7-2; CDR3nt: TGTGCCAGCAGCTTAGTTGACAGGAATAATGAAAAACTGTTTTTT; CDR3aa: CASSLVDRNNEKLFF
d_gene: -; abundance: many; j_gene: TRBJ2-4; v_gene: TRBV4-1; CDR3nt: TGCGCCAGCAGCGGGATTACCAAAAACATTCAGTACTTC; CDR3aa: CASSGITKNIQYF
d_gene: -; abundance: few; j_gene: TRBJ1-1; v_gene: TRBV27; CDR3nt: TGTGCCAGCAGTTTCTCGGTGAACACTGAAGCTTTCTTT; CDR3aa: CASSFSVNTEAFF
d_gene: TRBD1; abundance: many; j_gene: TRBJ1-4; v_gene: TRBV20-1; CDR3nt: TGCAGTGCGGAGTCGACAGGGGGCAATGAAAAACTGTTTTTT; CDR3aa: CSAESTGGNEKLFF